The next 21 T cell receptor beta chains were all read from a single sample in a study of T-cell memory formation after mild COVID-19. TCRdb re-called the 5' RACE reads through MiXCR, storing one row per CDR3 protein. In the table there are 110,000 to 150,000 distinct CDR3 sequences, under 30% of which are singletons. Sequenced input: PBMCs or a T cell subset sorted from them (not recorded which). The receptor set was obtained from an adult woman who had mild COVID-19 (a few samples of this study predate the infection). Cell type and time point are not known.

This clonotype showed up just a few times. The chain couples TRBV29-1 to TRBJ2-7; 8 bases align to TRBD2. Germline V lookup: CDR1 SQVTM, CDR2 ANQGSEA. The CDR3 contains 15 residues. Germline trimming cut 6 bases from V and 1 base from J; bases unmatched to any gene: 11. The CDR3 nucleotides are TGCAGCGTCTACTCATCCGGGACTAGTTCCTACGAGCAGTACTTC. Encoded protein: CSVYSSGTSSYEQYF.

The CDR3 protein is CASSNGLASEQYF. CDR3 DNA: TGTGCCAGCAGTAACGGACTAGCTTCCGAGCAGTACTTC. The J gene is TRBJ2-7, the V gene TRBV6-6; 8 positions agree with TRBD2. Germline CDR1 and CDR2: MNHNY and SVGAGI (reference sequence). The length of the CDR3 is 13 residues. The V segment lost 5 bases and the J segment 6 bases; nucleotides outside the gene matches: 6.

This clonotype has just one count. This rearrangement joins TRBV4-1 to TRBJ1-5; D gene unclear. Trimming took off 3 bases at V and 3 bases at J, with 6 bases between the two ends. CDR1 MGHRA and CDR2 YSYEKL come from the germline V gene. The CDR3 length is 13 residues. The CDR3 nucleotides read TGCGCCAGCAGCCATGGTATCAATCAGCCCCAGCATTTT. Amino acid sequence: CASSHGINQPQHF.

The rearrangement joins TRBV5-5 to TRBJ2-1; tentative D call: TRBD1 (5 bases). The CDR3 spans 14 residues. Trimming removed 4 bases from V and 6 bases from J, with 14 bases in between. Germline V lookup: CDR1 SGHKS, CDR2 YYEKEE (reference sequence). CDR3 nucleotides: TGTGCCAGCAGCCCGGACCTTAGGGGCAATGAGCAGTTCTTC. It yields the protein CASSPDLRGNEQFF.

This clonotype was recorded a few times. The chain has TRBV5-6 and TRBJ1-4, with 8 bases identical to TRBD1. This CDR3 has 14 amino acids. Per the germline V gene, CDR1 is SGHDT and CDR2 is YYEEEE. After removal of 4 bases from V and 7 bases from J, the junction contained 6 bases not matched to a gene. The CDR3 region has the DNA TGTGCCAGCAGCCACGGGACAGGCATTGAAAAACTGTTTTTT. Amino acids: CASSHGTGIEKLFF.

This clonotype occurred a few times. This chain links TRBV7-6 with TRBJ2-1; TRBD2 agrees at 7 bases. Germline CDR1 is SGHVS and CDR2 is FNYEAQ. The CDR3 is 18 residues long. V lost 1 base and J lost 1; bases outside the gene matches: 10. CDR3 residues: CASSLVVWEGPSYNEQFF. As DNA, the CDR3 is TGTGCCAGCAGCTTAGTTGTGTGGGAGGGCCCGTCCTACAATGAGCAGTTCTTC.

This clonotype turned up a few times. The DNA for the CDR3 is TGCGCCAGCAGCCTGCGGGGGTGGGATGGCTACACCTTC. Its protein product is CASSLRGWDGYTF. The rearrangement links TRBV4-1 to TRBJ1-2, with a tentative D call TRBD1 (5 bases). Per the germline V gene, CDR1 is MGHRA and CDR2 is YSYEKL. The CDR3 has 13 amino acids. V lost 4 bases to trimming and J lost 6 bases, with 12 bases between them.

The chain has TRBV6-5 and TRBJ2-7; D might be TRBD1 or TRBD2, each matching 5 bases. The V gene lost 5 bases and the J gene lost 6 bases, with 23 bases spanning the gap. The CDR3 runs to 16 residues. Germline V CDR1 and CDR2: MNHEY, SVGAGI. CDR3 protein: CASSGPRTQGGLEQYF. The CDR3 coding sequence is TGTGCCAGCAGTGGACCCAGGACTCAGGGTGGTCTCGAGCAGTACTTC.

This chain connects TRBV7-9 to TRBJ2-4; 8 bases are shared with TRBD2. J lost 4 bases, V lost 1 base, and 3 bases had no gene match. CDR3 size: 15 residues. Per germline, CDR1 SEHNR and CDR2 FQNEAQ (reference sequence). CDR3 region: CASSLGREGKNIQYF. CDR3 sequence (DNA): TGTGCCAGCAGCTTAGGACGGGAGGGGAAAAACATTCAGTACTTC.

There are a few counts of this clonotype. V gene TRBV7-9 combines with J gene TRBJ2-1; 8 bases are shared with TRBD2. This CDR3 is built from 15 residues. Germline V CDR1 and CDR2: SEHNR, FQNEAQ (reference sequence). V dropped 4 bases and J dropped 3; count of bases not matched to a gene: 5. In DNA, the CDR3 is TGTGCCAGCAGCTCGACTAGCGTGATCTACAATGAGCAGTTCTTC. It encodes CASSSTSVIYNEQFF.

The chain employs TRBV5-5 and TRBJ2-1, with TRBD1 matching over 10 bases. The length of the CDR3 is 14 residues. The J segment lost 8 bases and the V segment lost 3 bases, leaving 5 bases of the junction unmatched. Germline CDR1 is SGHKS and CDR2 is YYEKEE (reference sequence). CDR3 in amino acids: CASSSGQGVDEQFF. The CDR3 nucleotides read TGTGCCAGCAGCTCCGGACAGGGGGTCGATGAGCAGTTCTTC.

A few counts support this clonotype. The rearrangement joins TRBV7-2 to TRBJ2-1; TRBD2 matches 7 bases. Losses at the gene ends were 1 base for V and 0 bases for J; bases not matched to a gene: 0. Germline values: CDR1 SGHTA, CDR2 FQGNSA. The CDR3 runs to 15 residues. This CDR3 is CASSLGTSSYNEQFF. As DNA, the CDR3 is TGTGCCAGCAGCTTAGGGACTAGCTCCTACAATGAGCAGTTCTTC. Supplemented by reference TRBV7-2 and TRBJ2-1, the full variable domain reads GAGVSQSPSNKVTEKGKDVELRCDPISGHTALYWYRQSLGQGLEFLIYFQGNSAPDKSGLPSDRFSAERTGGSVSTLTIQRTQQEDSAVYLCASSLGTSSYNEQFFGPGTRLTVL.

This clonotype was seen a handful of times. The chain employs TRBV5-1 and TRBJ1-5; 7 bases agree with TRBD1. Germline assignment: CDR1 SGHRS and CDR2 YFSETQ. V lost 0 bases and J lost 4; bases outside the gene matches: 13. This CDR3 is built from 18 residues. The CDR3 region has the DNA TGCGCCAGCAGCTTGGGGCAGGGGGAGACCCTATTTAATCAGCCCCAGCATTTT. Encoded protein: CASSLGQGETLFNQPQHF.

J is TRBJ1-1 and V is TRBV9, with TRBD1 as a possible D gene (6 bases). Germline V gene data show CDR1 as SGDLS and CDR2 as YYNGEE. Between the trimmed V and J ends, which lost 0 bases and 3 bases, there was a span of 12 bases. The length of the CDR3 is 15 residues. The CDR3 protein is CASSVGGGLHTEAFF. The CDR3, as DNA: TGTGCCAGCAGCGTAGGAGGGGGACTGCACACTGAAGCTTTCTTT.

The chain employs TRBV10-3 and TRBJ2-5; TRBD2 agrees at 9 bases. Germline V gene data show CDR1 as ENHRY and CDR2 as SYGVKD. Unmatched junction bases numbered 9, after V lost 2 bases and J lost 5 bases. This CDR3 comprises 16 residues. The CDR3 nucleotides are TGTGCCATCAGTGAGCCGACTAGCGGTAAAATGGAGACCCAGTACTTC. Its translation: CAISEPTSGKMETQYF.

There are a few counts of this clonotype. The V and J genes are TRBV5-1 and TRBJ2-1; TRBD2 agrees at 7 bases. Trimming took 2 bases from V and 7 from J; bases not matched to a gene: 6. The CDR3 contains 14 residues. Germline V gives CDR1 SGHRS, CDR2 YFSETQ. CDR3 coding DNA: TGCGCCAGCAGCTTAGGGGAGGGCCCAAATGAGCAGTTCTTC. Translated: CASSLGEGPNEQFF.

This clonotype showed up just a few times. V is TRBV7-9 and J is TRBJ1-1, with D hard to call. Trimming took 4 bases from V and 2 from J, leaving 23 bases between them. The CDR3 is 18 amino acids. The germline V gene encodes CDR1 SEHNR and CDR2 FQNEAQ (reference sequence). CDR3 in DNA: TGTGCCAGCAGCTCCTCAAGTGGCGCCCTGCGGCCTAACACTGAAGCTTTCTTT. This sequence encodes CASSSSSGALRPNTEAFF. The full variable domain, completed using reference TRBV7-9 and TRBJ1-1, is DTGVSQNPRHKITKRGQNVTFRCDPISEHNRLYWYRQTLGQGPEFLTYFQNEAQLEKSRLLSDRFSAERPKGSFSTLEIQRTEQGDSAMYLCASSSSSGALRPNTEAFFGQGTRLTVV.

This chain joins TRBV12-5 and TRBJ2-7; weak D call: TRBD2 (6 bases). V was clipped by 6 bases and J by 0 bases, with 15 bases between them. CDR1 is LGHNT, CDR2 FRNRAP, per germline. The CDR3 is made up of 15 amino acids. This CDR3 is CASGRSSENSYEQYF. The CDR3, as DNA: TGTGCTAGTGGACGGTCTAGCGAGAACTCCTACGAGCAGTACTTC.

V gene TRBV6-1 combines with J gene TRBJ2-1, with D uncertain. CDR3 length: 13 residues. The V end lost 11 bases, the J end lost 3 bases, and 14 bases lay between the germline ends. From germline, CDR1 is MNHNS and CDR2 SASEGT. The CDR3, as DNA: TGTGCCTTATACAGCGAGAACTACAATGAGCAGTTCTTC. This codes for CALYSENYNEQFF.

This clonotype was found a few times. The DNA for the CDR3 is TGTGCCAGCAGTGCATGGGACGGATTCTACGAGCAGTACTTC. Protein: CASSAWDGFYEQYF. The chain couples TRBV7-2 to TRBJ2-7; D may match TRBD1 or TRBD2 (5 bases each). Germline V CDR1 and CDR2: SGHTA, FQGNSA. The CDR3 totals 14 residues. With 6 bases removed from V and 3 bases from J, the gap between germline ends came to 15 bases.

This chain joins TRBV15 and TRBJ2-1, with D unclear. CDR1 is LNHNV and CDR2 is YYDKDF in the germline V gene (reference sequence). The CDR3 loop spans 15 amino acids. V lost 0 bases and J lost 0, with 6 bases in between. The CDR3 sequence is CATSRDRSSYNEQFF. The DNA of the CDR3 is TGTGCCACCAGCAGAGACCGGAGCTCCTACAATGAGCAGTTCTTC.